The 14 T cell receptor beta chains below all came from one sample that was sequenced in a study of vaccination and CD4 T cells after COVID-19. Treatment of the sample: roughly nine-day PBMC culture with coronavirus spike peptide pools or control peptides (ViraFEST assay). Their specific antigens are unknown. The Oncomine TCR Beta short-read assay was applied to DNA of cultured CD4+ T cells. TCRdb re-called the PCR reads with MiXCR, one entry per CDR3 protein. The top ten clones hold approximately 6% of a sample with 15,000 to 20,000 distinct CDR3 sequences, less than 50% of them seen once. The sequencing here drew on CD4+ T cells from blood, cultured in vitro, taken before SARS-CoV-2 vaccination. The source of these receptors is a human donor who had recovered from COVID-19.

The V call is TRBV7-3, the J call TRBJ2-3; tentative D call: TRBD1 (6 bases). V lost 5 bases to trimming and J lost 1 base, with 10 bases between them. The CDR3 is 14 residues long. Germline CDR1 and CDR2: SGHTA and FQGTGA. CDR3 coding DNA: TGTGCCAGCAGCCCCCGACAGGGCACAGATACGCAGTATTTT. Its translation: CASSPRQGTDTQYF.

This clonotype was observed a few times. The V gene is TRBV19, the J gene TRBJ1-2, with D hard to call. This CDR3 has 16 residues. In germline, CDR1 is LNHDA, CDR2 SQIVND (reference sequence). Trimming shortened V by 3 bases and J by 4 bases, and 18 bases separated the two germline ends. CDR3 protein: CASSIPRGENSYGYTF. CDR3 in DNA: TGTGCCAGTAGTATCCCCCGGGGAGAAAACTCCTATGGCTACACCTTC. Drawing the rest from reference TRBV19 and TRBJ1-2, the complete variable domain is DGGITQSPKYLFRKEGQNVTLSCEQNLNHDAMYWYRQDPGQGLRLIYYSQIVNDFQKGDIAEGYSVSREKKESFPLTVTSAQKNPTAFYLCASSIPRGENSYGYTFGSGTRLTVV.

The gene calls are TRBV24-1 and TRBJ2-5, with 7 nucleotides matching TRBD2. Germline CDR1 KGHDR, CDR2 SFDVKD. The CDR3 has 14 residues. V lost 5 bases, J lost 5 bases, and 7 bases stayed unmatched. For the CDR3, the DNA is TGTGCCACCAGTGGGGGGGGACCTTCTGAGACCCAGTACTTC. Its translation: CATSGGGPSETQYF.

The V and J genes are TRBV7-2 and TRBJ2-5; TRBD2 matches 13 bases. With 7 bases clipped from V and 2 bases from J, the junction kept 13 bases outside the gene matches. Germline CDR1 reads SGHTA; CDR2 reads FQGNSA. The CDR3 loop spans 18 amino acids. Here the CDR3 reads CASTPGTSGARTQETQYF. For the CDR3, the DNA is TGTGCCAGCACCCCGGGGACTAGCGGGGCCCGAACTCAAGAGACCCAGTACTTC.

Only one count was recorded for this clonotype. The gene calls are TRBV24-1 and TRBJ2-2, with 16 bases identical to TRBD2. Germline lookup yields CDR1 KGHDR and CDR2 SFDVKD. The CDR3 runs to 21 residues. The junction had 13 bases not matched to a gene; V was cut back by 4 bases and J by 3 bases. CDR3 region: CATSDQGTSGRASLDTGELFF. As DNA, the CDR3 is TGTGCCACCAGTGACCAGGGGACTAGCGGGAGGGCCAGTTTAGACACCGGGGAGCTGTTTTTT.

This rearrangement joins TRBV5-1 to TRBJ1-2; D is unclear. The germline V gene has CDR1 SGHRS and CDR2 YFSETQ. The CDR3 is 15 residues long. V was clipped by 0 bases and J by 5 bases, with 14 bases between them. CDR3 sequence: CASSLVRGENYGYTF. The CDR3, as DNA: TGCGCCAGCAGCTTGGTGCGCGGAGAGAATTATGGCTACACCTTC.

This clonotype appeared a few times. The rearrangement joins TRBV2 to TRBJ1-1; the D is unclear. This CDR3 is built from 14 residues. V was shortened by 8 bases and J by 4 bases, with 17 bases between the two germline ends. Germline values: CDR1 SNHLY, CDR2 FYNNEI. CDR3 protein: CASLGIGRTTEAFF. The CDR3 DNA reads TGTGCCAGCTTGGGTATCGGAAGGACCACTGAAGCTTTCTTT.

A word on this clonotype: A clone one base away is much larger, so this may be a read error. The DNA for the CDR3 is TGTGCCAGTACCAGGGACAGGGGGCAAATTGAAGCTTTCTTT. Translated, it gives CASTRDRGQIEAFF. J is TRBJ1-1 and V is TRBV19; the match to TRBD1 covers 12 bases. Looked up from germline, CDR1 is LNHDA and CDR2 is SQIVND (reference sequence). Trimming removed 7 bases from V and 7 bases from J; junction bases left unmatched: 7. The CDR3 loop spans 14 amino acids.

This chain connects TRBV27 to TRBJ2-7; the match to TRBD2 covers 11 bases. The CDR3 loop spans 15 amino acids. Germline CDR1 and CDR2: MNHEY and SMNVEV (reference sequence). With V trimmed by 5 bases and J by 4 bases, 7 bases remained unmatched. This CDR3 reads CASSPRLAGSYEQYF. As DNA, the CDR3 is TGTGCCAGCAGTCCGAGACTAGCGGGGTCATACGAGCAGTACTTC.

This clonotype was seen a few times. The chain employs TRBV7-9 and TRBJ2-3; D might be TRBD1 or TRBD2, each matching 5 bases. The CDR3 consists of 17 residues. The germline gives CDR1 SEHNR, CDR2 FQNEAQ (reference sequence). V lost 1 base to trimming and J lost 2 bases, with 16 bases between them. The CDR3 sequence: CASSLGAGKGATDTQYF. Written as DNA, the CDR3 is TGTGCCAGCAGCTTAGGTGCGGGCAAAGGGGCCACAGATACGCAGTATTTT.

The rearrangement joins TRBV19 to TRBJ2-2; 8 nucleotides align to TRBD2. The germline gives CDR1 LNHDA, CDR2 SQIVND (reference sequence). The CDR3 has 16 amino acids. J gave up 3 bases and V 6 bases, and 9 bases lay outside the gene matches. The CDR3 is CASRTGGPGDTGELFF. CDR3 in DNA: TGTGCCAGTAGGACGGGGGGGCCAGGGGACACCGGGGAGCTGTTTTTT.

This clonotype was counted a few times. CDR3: CSAWDRGSEAFF. The CDR3 region has the DNA TGCAGCGCCTGGGACAGGGGGTCTGAAGCTTTCTTT. The rearrangement links TRBV29-1 to TRBJ1-1, with TRBD1 identical over 11 bases. The CDR3 contains 12 residues. Germline V gives CDR1 SQVTM, CDR2 ANQGSEA. The J segment lost 6 bases and the V segment lost 7 bases, leaving 4 bases of the junction unmatched.

Only a few counts were recorded for this clonotype. The genes are TRBV20-1 and TRBJ2-1; D unclear. The CDR3 is made up of 14 amino acids. Germline V lookup: CDR1 DFQATT, CDR2 SNEGSKA (reference sequence). V shed 1 base and J shed 4 bases, with 11 bases lying between them. The CDR3 sequence: CSARVPAFYNEQFF. The CDR3 bases are TGCAGTGCTAGAGTTCCGGCGTTTTACAATGAGCAGTTCTTC.

V gene TRBV11-3 combines with J gene TRBJ1-1; D gene uncertain. The germline CDR1 and CDR2 sequences are SGHNT and YENEEA. Trimming stripped 3 bases from V and 3 bases from J, with 5 bases between. The CDR3 covers 12 residues. The CDR3 region is CASSFWDTEAFF. The CDR3 DNA follows: TGTGCCAGCAGCTTTTGGGACACTGAAGCTTTCTTT. Full variable domain (outside the CDR3, taken from reference TRBV11-3 and TRBJ1-1): EAGVVQSPRYKIIEKKQPVAFWCNPISGHNTLYWYLQNLGQGPELLIRYENEEAVDDSQLPKDRFSAERLKGVDSTLKIQPAELGDSAVYLCASSFWDTEAFFGQGTRLTVV.